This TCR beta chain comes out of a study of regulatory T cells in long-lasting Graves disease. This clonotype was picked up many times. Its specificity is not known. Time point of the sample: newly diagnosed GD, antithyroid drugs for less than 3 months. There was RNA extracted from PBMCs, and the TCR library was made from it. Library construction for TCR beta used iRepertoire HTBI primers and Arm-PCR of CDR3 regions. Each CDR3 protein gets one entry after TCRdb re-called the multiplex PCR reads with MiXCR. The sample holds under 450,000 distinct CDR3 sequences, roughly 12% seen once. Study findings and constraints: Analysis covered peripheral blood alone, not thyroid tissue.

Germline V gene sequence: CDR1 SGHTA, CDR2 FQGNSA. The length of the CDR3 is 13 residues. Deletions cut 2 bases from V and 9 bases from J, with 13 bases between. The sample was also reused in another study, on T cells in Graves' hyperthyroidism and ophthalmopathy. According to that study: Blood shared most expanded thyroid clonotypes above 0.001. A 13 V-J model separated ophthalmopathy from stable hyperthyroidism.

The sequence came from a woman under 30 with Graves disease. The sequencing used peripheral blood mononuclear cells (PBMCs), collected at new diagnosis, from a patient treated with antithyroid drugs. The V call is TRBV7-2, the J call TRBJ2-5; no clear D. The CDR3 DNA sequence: TGTGCCAGCAGCTTATCGTTCCCCCGGGCCCAGTACTTC. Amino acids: CASSLSFPRAQYF.